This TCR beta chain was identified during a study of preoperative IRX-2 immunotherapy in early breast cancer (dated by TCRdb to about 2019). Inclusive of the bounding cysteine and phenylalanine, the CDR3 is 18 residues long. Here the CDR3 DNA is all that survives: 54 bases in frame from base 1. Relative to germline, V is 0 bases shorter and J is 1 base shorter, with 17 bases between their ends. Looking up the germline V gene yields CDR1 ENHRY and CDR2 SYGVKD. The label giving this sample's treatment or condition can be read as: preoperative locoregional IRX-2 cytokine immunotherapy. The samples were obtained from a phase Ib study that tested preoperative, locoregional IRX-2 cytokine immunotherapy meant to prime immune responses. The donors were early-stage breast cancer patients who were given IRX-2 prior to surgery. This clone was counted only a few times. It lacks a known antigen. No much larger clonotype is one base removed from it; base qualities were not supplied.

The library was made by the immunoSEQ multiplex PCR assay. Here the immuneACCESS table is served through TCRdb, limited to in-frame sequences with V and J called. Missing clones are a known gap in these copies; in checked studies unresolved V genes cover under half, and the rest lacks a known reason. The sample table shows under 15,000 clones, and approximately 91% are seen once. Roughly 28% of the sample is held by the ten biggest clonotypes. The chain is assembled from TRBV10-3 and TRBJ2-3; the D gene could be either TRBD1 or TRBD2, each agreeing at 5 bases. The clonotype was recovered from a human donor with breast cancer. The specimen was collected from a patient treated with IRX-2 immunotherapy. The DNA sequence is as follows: TGTGCCATCAGTGAGTCGATGGCCACTAGGGGTGGCACAGATACGCAGTATTTT. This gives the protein CAISESMATRGGTDTQYF.